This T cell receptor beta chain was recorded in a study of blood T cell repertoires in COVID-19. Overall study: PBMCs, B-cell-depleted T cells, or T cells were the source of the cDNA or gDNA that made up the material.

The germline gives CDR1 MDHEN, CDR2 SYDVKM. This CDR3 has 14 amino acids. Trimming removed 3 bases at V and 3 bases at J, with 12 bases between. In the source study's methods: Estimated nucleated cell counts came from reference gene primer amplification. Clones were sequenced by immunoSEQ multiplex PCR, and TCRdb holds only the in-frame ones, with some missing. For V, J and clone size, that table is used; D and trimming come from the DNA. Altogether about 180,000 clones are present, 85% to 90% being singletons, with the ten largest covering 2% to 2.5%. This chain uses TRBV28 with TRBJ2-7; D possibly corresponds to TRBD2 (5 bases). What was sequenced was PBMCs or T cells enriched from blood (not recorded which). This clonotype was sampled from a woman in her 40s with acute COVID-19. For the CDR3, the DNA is TGTGCCAGCAGTTTCGCAGAGGGCCACTACGAGCAGTACTTC. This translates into CASSFAEGHYEQYF.